A single sample is the source of the 32 T cell receptor beta chains below, sequenced in a study of T cell responses to AZD1222 COVID-19 vaccine. Sequencing was performed with immunoSEQ multiplex PCR; in TCRdb, only in-frame clones are kept and a portion is missing. The sample records over 65,000 clones, approximately 90% being singletons. Material: peripheral blood, obtained on day 0 of AZD1222 vaccination. The receptors come from an adult in good health.

The chain couples TRBV10-3 to TRBJ1-2; no reliable D call. Germline V gene lookup returns CDR1 ENHRY and CDR2 SYGVKD. Trimming removed 3 bases at V and 8 bases at J, with 10 bases between. The CDR3 sequence is 12 residues long. The CDR3 DNA reads as TGTGCCATCAGTGATATCGGTGAAGGCTACACCTTC. It is translated as CAISDIGEGYTF.

The gene calls are TRBV4-1 and TRBJ2-7; D gene uncertain. The germline gives CDR1 MGHRA, CDR2 YSYEKL. The CDR3 is 12 residues long. V gave up 4 bases and J gave up 6 bases, with 10 bases separating them. CDR3 loop: CASSREVGEQYF. The DNA of the CDR3 is TGCGCCAGCAGCCGAGAGGTGGGCGAGCAGTACTTC.

The chain couples TRBV5-6 to TRBJ1-1; a possible D gene is TRBD1 (5 bases). CDR1 and CDR2 (germline): SGHDT, YYEEEE. Trimming took 4 bases from V and 4 from J, leaving 23 bases between them. The CDR3 sequence is 17 residues long. The CDR3 loop reads CASSPETGAPGGTEAFF. In DNA, the CDR3 is TGTGCCAGCAGCCCAGAGACGGGTGCTCCGGGGGGCACTGAAGCTTTCTTT.

The chain recombines TRBV7-8 with TRBJ1-1; 7 bases line up with TRBD1. The CDR3 covers 14 residues. The junction had 4 bases not matched to a gene; V was cut back by 5 bases and J by 1 base. CDR1 and CDR2 from the germline V gene are SGHVS and FQNEAQ. CDR3 bases: TGTGCCAGCAGCCCCCGGGACAGGAACACTGAAGCTTTCTTT. Translating it yields CASSPRDRNTEAFF.

V and J are TRBV27 and TRBJ2-2; D might be TRBD1 or TRBD2, each matching 5 bases. The CDR3 sequence is 15 residues long. V lost 4 bases and J lost 1, with 10 bases in between. Germline CDR1 reads MNHEY; CDR2 reads SMNVEV (reference sequence). CDR3 in amino acids: CASSSQGVNTGELFF. In DNA form, the CDR3 reads TGTGCCAGCAGTTCCCAGGGAGTGAACACCGGGGAGCTGTTTTTT.

The V gene is TRBV27, the J gene TRBJ1-2; a weak D match, TRBD1 (6 bases). The CDR3 runs to 15 residues. The V end lost 6 bases, the J end lost 4 bases, and 18 bases lay between the germline ends. CDR1 is MNHEY and CDR2 is SMNVEV in the germline V gene (reference sequence). For the CDR3, the DNA is TGTGCCAGCAGGCTCCAACAGGGAGCGGTCTATGGCTACACCTTC. It yields the protein CASRLQQGAVYGYTF.

This clone was counted a few times. The rearrangement joins TRBV4-3 to TRBJ1-6, with unresolved D. The CDR3 loop spans 18 amino acids. Between the trimmed V and J ends, which lost 1 base and 0 bases, there was a span of 13 bases. The germline gives CDR1 LGHNA, CDR2 YSLEER. CDR3 protein: CASSQARQKSSYNSPLHF. DNA for the CDR3: TGCGCCAGCAGCCAAGCCAGGCAGAAATCCTCCTATAATTCACCCCTCCACTTT.

The J gene is TRBJ1-1, the V gene TRBV29-1, with D perhaps matching TRBD1 (5 bases). CDR1 SQVTM and CDR2 ANQGSEA come from the germline V gene. This CDR3 is built from 16 residues. The germline V and J ends were trimmed by 2 bases and 5 bases, with 21 bases remaining between them. The CDR3 DNA sequence: TGCAGCGTTGAACAAGCCCCCCTCCTCGGGGGGACTGAAGCTTTCTTT. Translation gives CSVEQAPLLGGTEAFF.

The V and J genes are TRBV5-1 and TRBJ2-7, with TRBD1 matching over 11 bases. Germline V gene lookup returns CDR1 SGHRS and CDR2 YFSETQ. Losses at the gene ends were 2 bases for V and 2 bases for J; bases not matched to a gene: 12. The CDR3 has 18 amino acids. The CDR3 spells CASSFPLQPGQGAYEQYF. CDR3 nucleotide sequence: TGCGCCAGCAGCTTCCCACTACAGCCGGGACAGGGGGCCTACGAGCAGTACTTC.

V is TRBV4-3 and J is TRBJ2-2, with D unclear. Deletions cut 0 bases from V and 6 bases from J, with 11 bases between. Germline assignment: CDR1 LGHNA and CDR2 YSLEER. CDR3 length equals 15 residues. CDR3 in DNA: TGCGCCAGCAGCCAAGATCGTTTAGGCTCCGGGGAGCTGTTTTTT. It is translated as CASSQDRLGSGELFF.

The rearrangement uses TRBV23-1 and TRBJ1-4; no firm D call. TRBV23-1 is assigned to the ORF class and has an uncertain function. The CDR3 runs to 16 residues. V was pared by 4 bases and J by 0 bases, with 12 bases between. Here the CDR3 reads CASSLREGATNEKLFF. As DNA, the CDR3 is TGCGCCAGCAGTCTGCGGGAAGGAGCAACTAATGAAAAACTGTTTTTT.

This clone was detected a few times. The genes are TRBV5-1 and TRBJ1-1; D ambiguous. CDR1 and CDR2 (germline): SGHRS, YFSETQ. V was pared by 0 bases and J by 0 bases, with 15 bases between. The CDR3 runs 17 residues. This CDR3 reads CASSLGSSRLMNTEAFF. CDR3 in DNA: TGCGCCAGCAGCTTGGGGTCCAGTAGGCTAATGAACACTGAAGCTTTCTTT.

The rearrangement uses TRBV19 and TRBJ1-1; 8 positions agree with TRBD1. Germline-derived CDR1 and CDR2 are LNHDA and SQIVND (reference sequence). V lost 3 bases, J lost 7 bases, and 7 bases stayed unmatched. The CDR3 is made up of 14 amino acids. As DNA, the CDR3 is TGTGCCAGTAGTATTTTCCCGACAGGGGATGAAGCTTTCTTT. This encodes CASSIFPTGDEAFF.

As for this clone: This sample includes further DNA sequences coding for the same CDR3. The V call is TRBV5-3, the J call TRBJ1-5, with D perhaps matching TRBD1 (5 bases). TRBV5-3 carries the ORF label, with uncertain function. Between the trimmed V and J ends, which lost 5 bases and 9 bases, there was a span of 9 bases. The CDR3 extends over 11 amino acids. The CDR3 is CARRGGRPQHF. DNA of the CDR3: TGTGCCAGAAGGGGGGGTCGGCCCCAGCATTTT.

The CDR3 DNA sequence: TGCGCCAGCAGCCAACAGACAGGGGTCCAAGAGACCCAGTACTTC. Amino acids: CASSQQTGVQETQYF. The chain carries TRBV4-3 and TRBJ2-5; 8 bases are a match to TRBD1. The CDR3 extends over 15 amino acids. The germline V gene encodes CDR1 LGHNA and CDR2 YSLEER. The V and J ends lost 2 bases and 1 base, in that order; junction bases with no gene match: 3.

The chain combines TRBV5-4 with TRBJ2-6; no definite D call. V lost 2 bases, J lost 0 bases, and 6 bases lay in between. Germline CDR1 reads SGHNT; CDR2 reads YYREEE (reference sequence). CDR3 length: 15 residues. The CDR3 DNA reads as TGTGCCAGCAGCTTAGGAAGCTCTGGGGCCAACGTCCTGACTTTC. Translated, it gives CASSLGSSGANVLTF.

The genes are TRBV6-2 or TRBV6-3 and TRBJ1-2; D not certain. Trimming pared 5 bases from V and 3 bases from J, leaving 13 bases between. The CDR3 length is 14 residues. The germline gives CDR1 MNHEY, CDR2 SVGEGT. The CDR3 protein is CASSTGAGYYGYTF. The CDR3 DNA reads as TGTGCCAGCAGTACGGGCGCCGGGTACTATGGCTACACCTTC.

The CDR3 here is CASSLGQDGNTIYF. CDR3 bases: TGCGCCAGCAGCTTGGGACAGGATGGAAACACCATATATTTT. The chain recombines TRBV5-1 with TRBJ1-3; D is possibly TRBD1 (6 bases). The CDR3 runs to 14 residues. CDR1 and CDR2 from the germline V gene are SGHRS and YFSETQ. V lost 0 bases and J 3 bases, leaving 7 bases between the germline ends. Based on the CDR3 plus reference TRBV5-1 and TRBJ1-3, the full variable domain is KAGVTQTPRYLIKTRGQQVTLSCSPISGHRSVSWYQQTPGQGLQFLFEYFSETQRNKGNFPGRFSGRQFSNSRSEMNVSTLELGDSALYLCASSLGQDGNTIYFGEGSWLTVV.

The chain couples TRBV4-3 to TRBJ1-6; 7 nucleotides agree with TRBD1. J lost 2 bases, V lost 3 bases, and 7 bases had no gene match. Germline CDR1 and CDR2: LGHNA and YSLEER. The length of the CDR3 is 17 residues. This CDR3 reads CASSQGGGGAYNSPLHF. The DNA of the CDR3 is TGCGCCAGCAGCCAGGGGGGAGGGGGCGCCTATAATTCACCCCTCCACTTT.

This clone appeared a single time. V gene TRBV19 combines with J gene TRBJ2-1; D remains unclear. There are 14 residues in the CDR3. CDR1 is LNHDA and CDR2 is SQIVND in the germline V gene (reference sequence). V was clipped by 5 bases and J by 1 base, with 9 bases between them. Here the CDR3 DNA reads TGTGCCAGTAGTTCCTTGGGGTCCTACAATGAGCAGTTCTTC. This sequence encodes CASSSLGSYNEQFF.

V and J are TRBV14 and TRBJ2-7; 7 bases agree with TRBD1. The length of the CDR3 is 13 residues. V gave up 6 bases and J gave up 7 bases; unmatched junction bases: 9. Germline V gene sequence: CDR1 SGHDN, CDR2 FVKESK. In DNA, the CDR3 is TGTGCCAGCAGACTTACAGGGGCGAGGGAGCAGTACTTC. Translation gives CASRLTGAREQYF.

The V gene is TRBV5-5, the J gene TRBJ2-7; D is perhaps TRBD1 (5 bases). The CDR3 runs 12 residues. Trimming took off 2 bases at V and 3 bases at J, with 6 bases between the two ends. Germline loops: CDR1 SGHKS, CDR2 YYEKEE (reference sequence). The CDR3 region has the DNA TGTGCCAGCAGCTTAAGGGGCTACGAGCAGTACTTC. Translation gives CASSLRGYEQYF.

This rearrangement joins TRBV19 to TRBJ1-1, with D unclear. This CDR3 comprises 13 residues. Germline V gene data show CDR1 as LNHDA and CDR2 as SQIVND (reference sequence). V lost 3 bases and J lost 6, with 11 bases in between. The CDR3 region is CASSMKVWAEAFF. CDR3 in DNA: TGTGCCAGTAGTATGAAGGTGTGGGCTGAAGCTTTCTTT.

The chain carries TRBV12-3 or TRBV12-4 and TRBJ2-1; D possibly uses TRBD1 or TRBD2 (6 bases each). There are 11 residues in the CDR3. The V end lost 6 bases, the J end lost 9 bases, and 9 bases lay between the germline ends. The CDR3 loop reads CASSRGGEQFF. The CDR3 DNA reads as TGTGCCAGCAGCAGGGGAGGTGAGCAGTTCTTC.

The chain is built from TRBV2 and TRBJ2-1; D is ambiguous. Trimming took off 3 bases at V and 7 bases at J, with 10 bases between the two ends. This CDR3 is 13 amino acids long. CDR1 is SNHLY, CDR2 FYNNEI, per germline. The CDR3 DNA reads as TGTGCCAGCAGTGATCTGTCAATGAATGAGCAGTTCTTC. It encodes CASSDLSMNEQFF.

This chain connects TRBV12-3 or TRBV12-4 to TRBJ1-2; 8 bases fit TRBD1. The CDR3 extends over 12 amino acids. V trimming: 6 bases; J trimming: 7 bases; junction bases outside the gene matches: 4. Here the CDR3 DNA reads TGTGCCAGCAGCCCAGGGACAGGTGGCTACACCTTC. Translated: CASSPGTGGYTF.

The CDR3 region has the DNA TGTGCCAGCAGCCTATGGGAACTTATGAACACTGAAGCTTTCTTT. The encoded protein is CASSLWELMNTEAFF. J is TRBJ1-1 and V is TRBV7-9; the D is unclear. Per the germline V gene, CDR1 is SEHNR and CDR2 is FQNEAQ (reference sequence). CDR3 length: 15 amino acids. Trimming left V 5 bases short and J 0 bases short, with 13 bases between.

The genes are TRBV7-3 and TRBJ1-2; D call uncertain. CDR1 is SGHTA, CDR2 FQGTGA, per germline. Deletions cut 2 bases from V and 8 bases from J, with 18 bases between. The CDR3 runs 15 residues. The CDR3 bases are TGTGCCAGCAGCTTAGATAACACCCCCGGCAGGGGCTACACCTTC. Residues: CASSLDNTPGRGYTF.

The chain joins TRBV19 to TRBJ1-1; no definite D call. The V gene's germline CDR1 is LNHDA and CDR2 SQIVND (reference sequence). The CDR3 sequence is 14 residues long. The germline V and J ends were trimmed by 3 bases and 1 base, with 9 bases remaining between them. For the CDR3, the DNA is TGTGCCAGTAGTATTGGGAGATCGAACACTGAAGCTTTCTTT. As protein: CASSIGRSNTEAFF.

The CDR3 bases are TGTGCCAGCAACATCGGCTTCCAGCCCCAGCATTTT. As protein: CASNIGFQPQHF. This chain joins TRBV28 and TRBJ1-5; no reliable D call. The CDR3 runs 12 residues. V dropped 7 bases and J dropped 7 bases, with 11 bases sitting between them. CDR1 is MDHEN, CDR2 SYDVKM, per germline.

This chain joins TRBV24-1 and TRBJ1-1, with D unclear. The CDR3 is made up of 13 amino acids. Germline V CDR1 and CDR2: KGHDR, SFDVKD. Trimming left V 4 bases short and J 4 bases short, with 9 bases between. The CDR3 protein is CATSDSLSTEAFF. The CDR3 DNA follows: TGTGCCACCAGTGACAGTTTGTCCACTGAAGCTTTCTTT.

V and J are TRBV19 and TRBJ1-2; no firm D call. The CDR3 runs 12 residues. The germline V gene has CDR1 LNHDA and CDR2 SQIVND (reference sequence). Trimming cost V 10 bases and J 4 bases, with 13 bases left between them. The CDR3 DNA follows: TGTGCCACCACAGAAGCAGCCTATGGCTACACCTTC. It translates to CATTEAAYGYTF.